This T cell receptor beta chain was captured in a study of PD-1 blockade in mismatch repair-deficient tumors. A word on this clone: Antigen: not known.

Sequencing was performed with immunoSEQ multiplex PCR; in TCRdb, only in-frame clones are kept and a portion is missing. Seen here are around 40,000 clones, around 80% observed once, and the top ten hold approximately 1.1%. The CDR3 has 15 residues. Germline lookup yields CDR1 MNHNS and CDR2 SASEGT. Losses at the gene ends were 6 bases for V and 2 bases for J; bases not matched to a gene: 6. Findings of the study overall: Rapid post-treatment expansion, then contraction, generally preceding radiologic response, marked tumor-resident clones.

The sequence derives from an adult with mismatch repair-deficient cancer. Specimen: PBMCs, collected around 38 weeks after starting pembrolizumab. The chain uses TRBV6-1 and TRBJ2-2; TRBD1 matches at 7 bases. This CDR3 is CASSIGTENTGELFF. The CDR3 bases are TGTGCCAGCAGCATCGGGACAGAAAACACCGGGGAGCTGTTTTTT.